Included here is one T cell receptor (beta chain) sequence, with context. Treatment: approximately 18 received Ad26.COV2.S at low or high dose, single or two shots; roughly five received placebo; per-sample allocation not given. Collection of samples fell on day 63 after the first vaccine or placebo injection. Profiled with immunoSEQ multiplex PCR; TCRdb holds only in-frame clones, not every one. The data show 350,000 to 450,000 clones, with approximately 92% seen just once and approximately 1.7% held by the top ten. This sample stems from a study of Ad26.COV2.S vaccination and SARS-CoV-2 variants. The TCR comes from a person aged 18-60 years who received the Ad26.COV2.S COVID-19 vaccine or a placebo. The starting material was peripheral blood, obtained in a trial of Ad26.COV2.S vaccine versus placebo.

Written as DNA, the CDR3 is TGTGCCAGCAGTTACGGGCAGGGGGCAGGAAACACCATATATTTT. Protein: CASSYGQGAGNTIYF. The chain couples TRBV6-5 to TRBJ1-3; 8 bases align to TRBD1. The CDR3 runs to 15 residues. The junction had 4 bases not matched to a gene; V was cut back by 2 bases and J by 4 bases. Germline CDR1 MNHEY, CDR2 SVGAGI.